This is a list of T cell receptor beta chains from one sample in a study of blood T cell repertoires in COVID-19. Clones were sequenced by immunoSEQ multiplex PCR, and TCRdb holds only the in-frame ones, with some missing. The top ten hold 10% to 15% of the sample, which has roughly 43,000 clones, about 85% seen once. The sample taken for sequencing was peripheral blood. The receptors come from a human donor in a cohort sampled during active COVID-19. Both conserved end residues are part of each CDR3. Each record gives: J gene, V gene, clone size, CDR3 protein. The size entry is marked missing in some rows and otherwise reads once, few, many or a size class.

>TRBJ2-1|TRBV3-1/TRBV3-2|NA
CASSQDGNEQFF
>TRBJ2-3|TRBV5-6|NA
CASSLRGTGLKDTQYF
>TRBJ2-2|TRBV30|few
CAWRAGRGTGELFF
>TRBJ2-4|TRBV4-1|NA
CASSQQETGDIQYF
>TRBJ2-3|TRBV5-1|NA
CASSSIAGGPGDTQYF
>TRBJ2-2|TRBV4-3|NA
CASSPRPSQGNTGELFF
>TRBJ2-5|TRBV5-6|NA
CASSLGTSGDQYF
>TRBJ1-3|TRBV4-1|NA
CASSQVRQAGNTIYF
>TRBJ1-4|TRBV21-1|NA
CASSKRTEPATNEKLFF
>TRBJ2-1|TRBV7-2|NA
CASSYRDRGHEQFF
>TRBJ2-1|TRBV5-4|NA
CASSSSGTGSYNEQFF
>TRBJ1-4|TRBV7-9|NA
CASSSGRRGGFEKLFF
>TRBJ2-5|TRBV2|NA
CASSDPGGSQETQYF
>TRBJ2-1|TRBV28|NA
CATGFPPGQGFF
>TRBJ1-6|TRBV2|NA
CASSDQGWGSPLHF